This T cell receptor (beta chain) was captured in a study of blood T cell repertoires in COVID-19. The wider study: The United States, Italy and Spain supplied acute and convalescent COVID-19 samples.

Two negative PCRs, clearance, or symptom resolution had been documented for recovered Cohort 3 donors. Concerning this clone itself: The junction departs from the called germline gene at one end, perhaps through a read error.

As processed by the authors: From reference gene primer amplification, estimates of nucleated cell counts were derived. The protocol was immunoSEQ multiplex PCR, while the TCRdb copy is restricted to in-frame clones and leaves out a portion. V, J and clone size are taken as reported in that table, and D and trimming were inferred from the DNA itself. The sample lists over 200,000 clones, 80% to 90% occurring once. Germline lookup yields CDR1 SGHAT and CDR2 FQNNGV. The CDR3 loop spans 16 amino acids. V usage is TRBV11-2 and J usage is TRBJ2-1, with 13 bases lining up with TRBD2. Specimen: PBMCs or T cells enriched from blood (not recorded which). This clonotype was obtained from a woman aged 45-60 years who had recovered from COVID-19. The CDR3 DNA is TGTGCCAGCAGTTTAGGGACTAGCGGGAAGCTAAATGAGCAGTTCTTC. Translation gives CASSLGTSGKLNEQFF.